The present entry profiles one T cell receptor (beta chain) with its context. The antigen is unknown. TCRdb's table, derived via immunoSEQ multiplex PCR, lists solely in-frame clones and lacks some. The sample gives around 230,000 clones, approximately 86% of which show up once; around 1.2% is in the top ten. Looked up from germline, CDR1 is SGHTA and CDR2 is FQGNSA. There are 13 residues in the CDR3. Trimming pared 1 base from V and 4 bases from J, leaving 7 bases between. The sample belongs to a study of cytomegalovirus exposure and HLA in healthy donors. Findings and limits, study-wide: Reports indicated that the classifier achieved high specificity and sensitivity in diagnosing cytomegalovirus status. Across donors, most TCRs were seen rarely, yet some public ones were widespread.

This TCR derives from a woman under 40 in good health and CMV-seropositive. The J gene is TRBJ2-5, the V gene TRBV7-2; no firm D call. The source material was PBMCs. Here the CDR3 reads CASSLGEAETQYF. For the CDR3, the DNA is TGTGCCAGCAGCTTAGGAGAGGCAGAGACCCAGTACTTC. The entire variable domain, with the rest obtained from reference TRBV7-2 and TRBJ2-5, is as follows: GAGVSQSPSNKVTEKGKDVELRCDPISGHTALYWYRQSLGQGLEFLIYFQGNSAPDKSGLPSDRFSAERTGGSVSTLTIQRTQQEDSAVYLCASSLGEAETQYFGPGTRLLVL.